This T cell receptor (beta chain) was profiled in a study of T cells expressing NK-cell markers. Turning to the study itself: The authors sequenced eight donors, of whom seven were HCMV-seropositive and one was seronegative.

Germline V gene sequence: CDR1 ENHRY, CDR2 SYGVKD. The CDR3 sequence is 16 residues long. As for this clonotype: Its matching antigen is unknown.

Regarding the study as a whole: Whether the expanded NKG2C+ T cell clones recognized HCMV remained unclear.

TCRdb reprocessed the 5' RACE reads and stores each CDR3 protein as one record, lacking DNA. In all, the sample yields 400,000 or so distinct CDR3 sequences. The chain is built from TRBV10-3 and TRBJ1-3; the D call from TCRdb, TRBD1, cannot be confirmed without DNA. The source material was blood T cells: a sorted CD56 or NKG2C T cell subset, CD4+ or CD8+ T cells, or bulk PBMC T cells (not recorded which). The receptor comes from a woman in her forties or fifties in good health. The CDR3 spells CAISSTDRGSGNTIYF.